The 7 T cell receptor beta chains below were found in one sample sequenced in a study of technical replicates of blood from several donors. Sequencing used immunoSEQ multiplex PCR; TCRdb keeps in-frame clones, though not all of them. The table has about 94,000 clones, approximately 96% seen once. Sequenced: T cells isolated from PBMCs. These receptors were collected from a human donor in good health.

The J gene is TRBJ1-4, the V gene TRBV4-1; 7 bases line up with TRBD1. The CDR3 loop spans 16 amino acids. V lost 3 bases, J lost 1 base, and 5 bases stayed unmatched. Germline values: CDR1 MGHRA, CDR2 YSYEKL. CDR3 region: CASSQIPGGTNEKLFF. The CDR3 region has the DNA TGCGCCAGCAGCCAGATCCCAGGGGGAACTAATGAAAAACTGTTTTTT.

CDR3 in DNA: TGTGCCAGCAGTTTGACAGGGGGCTACACTGAAGCTTTCTTT. Translating gives CASSLTGGYTEAFF. The chain combines TRBV27 with TRBJ1-1; 10 nucleotides agree with TRBD1. V trimming: 3 bases; J trimming: 3 bases; junction bases outside the gene matches: 1. The length of the CDR3 is 14 residues. CDR1 and CDR2 (germline): MNHEY, SMNVEV (reference sequence).

The chain couples TRBV7-9 to TRBJ2-5; 9 nucleotides agree with TRBD2. Germline-derived CDR1 and CDR2 are SEHNR and FQNEAQ (reference sequence). The CDR3 totals 15 residues. The V and J ends lost 2 bases and 4 bases, in that order; junction bases with no gene match: 5. In DNA form, the CDR3 reads TGTGCCAGCAGCTTACCTAGCGGGATGAGAGAGACCCAGTACTTC. The encoded protein is CASSLPSGMRETQYF.

This rearrangement joins TRBV10-2 to TRBJ2-7, with D possibly TRBD1 on 5 matching bases. Trimming stripped 1 base from V and 2 bases from J, with 12 bases between. Germline CDR1 WSHSY, CDR2 SAAADI. This CDR3 contains 15 residues. CDR3 sequence: CASSELTVSPYEQYF. The CDR3 nucleotides are TGCGCCAGCAGTGAGTTGACAGTAAGTCCCTACGAGCAGTACTTC.

The chain carries TRBV19 and TRBJ1-2; 7 bases map to TRBD1. Trimming cost V 9 bases and J 4 bases; bases outside gene matches: 8. Germline V gene lookup returns CDR1 LNHDA and CDR2 SQIVND (reference sequence). The CDR3 is 13 amino acids. This chain's CDR3 is CASRQGTPYGYTF. In DNA form, the CDR3 reads TGTGCCAGCCGACAGGGTACTCCCTATGGCTACACCTTC. The whole variable domain, filled in from reference TRBV19 and TRBJ1-2, reads DGGITQSPKYLFRKEGQNVTLSCEQNLNHDAMYWYRQDPGQGLRLIYYSQIVNDFQKGDIAEGYSVSREKKESFPLTVTSAQKNPTAFYLCASRQGTPYGYTFGSGTRLTVV.

With regard to this clone: The same CDR3 is also encoded by other DNA sequences in this sample. This chain joins TRBV5-4 and TRBJ1-1; D perhaps matches TRBD1 (5 bases). Between the trimmed V and J ends, which lost 0 bases and 4 bases, there was a span of 10 bases. The CDR3 length is 14 residues. Germline values: CDR1 SGHNT, CDR2 YYREEE (reference sequence). The CDR3 loop is CASSLEGRGTEAFF. The DNA of the CDR3 is TGTGCCAGCAGCTTGGAAGGTAGGGGCACTGAAGCTTTCTTT.

The chain recombines TRBV30 with TRBJ1-4, with D possibly TRBD1 on 5 matching bases. The CDR3 runs to 14 residues. Looked up from germline, CDR1 is GTSNPN and CDR2 is SVGIG (reference sequence). Trimming took off 2 bases at V and 5 bases at J, with 12 bases between the two ends. The DNA for the CDR3 is TGTGCCTGGAGTAAAGACAGATTGAATGAAAAACTGTTTTTT. Amino acid sequence: CAWSKDRLNEKLFF.